A selection of T cell receptor beta chains follows, all from one sample in a study of shared clonotypes between healthy human individuals. The repertoire was sequenced with immunoSEQ multiplex PCR; TCRdb's copy has only in-frame clones and lacks some. The sample holds about 680,000 clones; roughly 94% are singletons and the top ten take approximately 24%. Sequenced input: naive CD8+ T cells sorted from blood. The receptors originated from a man between 25 and 39 years old in good health. Each CDR3 is given with its conserved first and last residue. D genes are given only for firm matches. Size values are once, few and many counts, or a class for expanded clones, and some rows have none.

cdr3_length | j_call | v_call | d_call | clone_size | cdr3_nt | cdr3_aa
14 | TRBJ1-2 | TRBV18 | NA | NA | TGTGCCAGCTCTGACATGTGGGAAAACTATGGCTACACCTTC | CASSDMWENYGYTF
15 | TRBJ2-1 | TRBV27 | NA | NA | TGTGCCAGCAAAGGGTGGGCGGTCGCTGGTAATGAGCAGTTCTTC | CASKGWAVAGNEQFF
14 | TRBJ2-7 | TRBV6-5 | NA | NA | TGTGCCAGCAGTTATTACAGGGCGACGCTGGAGCAGTACTTC | CASSYYRATLEQYF
14 | TRBJ2-1 | TRBV4-1 | TRBD2 | NA | TGCGCCAGCAGCCGCGCGGGGGGGACGAATGAGCAGTTCTTC | CASSRAGGTNEQFF
12 | TRBJ2-7 | TRBV10-3 | NA | few | TGTGCCATCAGTGATCAGCGCGGCGAGCAGTACTTC | CAISDQRGEQYF
15 | TRBJ2-1 | TRBV27 | NA | NA | TGTGCCAGCAGTTTATTGATTAGCCGTAAGAATGAGCAGTTCTTC | CASSLLISRKNEQFF
18 | TRBJ2-7 | TRBV28 | TRBD2 | NA | TGTGCCAGCAGTTTTCCTTCACTAGCGACACAACGGCCCCACGAGCAGTACTTC | CASSFPSLATQRPHEQYF
13 | TRBJ2-7 | TRBV11-3 | NA | NA | TGTGCCAGCAGCTCACACCCCTCCTACGAGCAGTACTTC | CASSSHPSYEQYF
14 | TRBJ2-7 | TRBV5-4 | NA | once | TGTGCCAGCAGCTCACAGGGTGAGGGCTACGAGCAGTACTTC | CASSSQGEGYEQYF
13 | TRBJ2-7 | TRBV13 | TRBD2 | NA | TGTGCCAGCAGCTGGACTAGCGGGTACGAGCAGTACTTC | CASSWTSGYEQYF
17 | TRBJ2-7 | TRBV28 | TRBD2 | once | TGTGCCAGCAGTCCCTGGGGTGTCGGGAGGGATATTTACGAGCAGTACTTC | CASSPWGVGRDIYEQYF
14 | TRBJ2-7 | TRBV5-4 | TRBD2 | NA | TGTGCCAGCAGCTCGGGGGGTAGCTCCTACGAGCAGTACTTC | CASSSGGSSYEQYF
16 | TRBJ2-7 | TRBV7-9 | TRBD1 | NA | TGTGCCAGCAGCTTAGCCGGGACAGGGGACCTCTACGAGCAGTACTTC | CASSLAGTGDLYEQYF
16 | TRBJ2-1 | TRBV27 | TRBD2 | once | TGTGCCAGCAGTTTATTAGGCGGGAGCTTATACAATGAGCAGTTCTTC | CASSLLGGSLYNEQFF
13 | TRBJ2-1 | TRBV7-8 | NA | once | TGTGCCAGCAGCTTAGTAGGGGACAATGAGCAGTTCTTC | CASSLVGDNEQFF
22 | TRBJ2-7 | TRBV4-2 | TRBD1 | once | TGTGCCAGCAGCCAAGAAGATATGGGGGGACAGGGGGCAATCCCCAGCTCCTACGAGCAGTACTTC | CASSQEDMGGQGAIPSSYEQYF
15 | TRBJ2-7 | TRBV19 | NA | NA | TGTGCCAGTAGTGGTTCCAGGATCTCGCCATACGAGCAGTACTTC | CASSGSRISPYEQYF
15 | TRBJ2-3 | TRBV9 | NA | NA | TGTGCCAGCAGCCCCGGTTTAGAGTGGGCAGATACGCAGTATTTT | CASSPGLEWADTQYF
19 | TRBJ2-7 | TRBV21-1 | NA | NA | TGTGCCAGCAGCAAAGTTGGAAGGCGGGCGGGAGGCCATTCCTACGAGCAGTACTTC | CASSKVGRRAGGHSYEQYF
15 | TRBJ1-1 | TRBV28 | NA | NA | TGTGCCAGCAGCGACGTAAATCGGGGGAACACTGAAGCTTTCTTT | CASSDVNRGNTEAFF
15 | TRBJ2-1 | TRBV10-1 | NA | few | TGCGCCAGCAGTGAGGATGTGGGGAAGATTGGTGAGCAGTTCTTC | CASSEDVGKIGEQFF
14 | TRBJ2-1 | TRBV28 | NA | NA | TGTGCCAGCAACCCTAGGGCTTTTTACAATGAGCAGTTCTTC | CASNPRAFYNEQFF
15 | TRBJ2-7 | TRBV7-9 | TRBD2 | once | TGTGCCAGCAGCTTAGAGTCGCGGGAGGCCTACGAGCAGTACTTC | CASSLESREAYEQYF
13 | TRBJ2-2 | TRBV4-2 | NA | NA | TGTGCCAGCAGGACTAGTTTGCCCGGGGAGCTGTTTTTT | CASRTSLPGELFF
15 | TRBJ2-7 | TRBV7-8 | TRBD1 | NA | TGTGCCAGCAGCTTCCGGGACAGGGATCGCTACGAGCAGTACTTC | CASSFRDRDRYEQYF
11 | TRBJ1-1 | TRBV29-1 | NA | NA | TGCAGCGCCGCAGCGAACACTGAAGCTTTCTTT | CSAAANTEAFF
16 | TRBJ2-7 | TRBV2 | NA | NA | TGTGCCAGCAGTGAAGGGGGAGGGGGCTCTCCCTACGAGCAGTACTTC | CASSEGGGGSPYEQYF
15 | TRBJ2-5 | TRBV10-3 | TRBD2 | NA | TGTGCCATCAGTGATGTAGCTAGCGGGATAGAGACCCAGTACTTC | CAISDVASGIETQYF
15 | TRBJ2-7 | TRBV29-1 | NA | once | TGCAGCGTCCTCCTGGAGGGCGGCCAATCCTACGAGCAGTACTTC | CSVLLEGGQSYEQYF
13 | TRBJ2-7 | TRBV14 | NA | NA | TGTGCCAGCAGCCGCGGAAGCTCCTACGAGCAGTACTTC | CASSRGSSYEQYF
16 | TRBJ2-3 | TRBV4-3 | NA | once | TGCGCCAGCAGCCAAGATTCTAGCGTTCCCGCAGATACGCAGTATTTT | CASSQDSSVPADTQYF
15 | TRBJ2-7 | TRBV18 | NA | once | TGTGCCAGCTCACCATTGGGACGGGTAGGGTACGAGCAGTACTTC | CASSPLGRVGYEQYF
15 | TRBJ2-3 | TRBV5-4 | TRBD1 | NA | TGTGCCAGCAGCTCCCGGGACAGGGGAAAAGATACGCAGTATTTT | CASSSRDRGKDTQYF
13 | TRBJ2-5 | TRBV11-3 | NA | once | TGTGCCAGCAGCGATAGGCAGTTGGGGACCCAGTACTTC | CASSDRQLGTQYF
18 | TRBJ2-1 | TRBV11-2 | NA | NA | TGTGCCAGCAGCCTACCGGATGACAGCGGGTACTCCTACAATGAGCAGTTCTTC | CASSLPDDSGYSYNEQFF
14 | TRBJ1-1 | TRBV7-8 | NA | NA | TGTGCCAGCAGCTTAAGTAATGGGGTAGCTGAAGCTTTCTTT | CASSLSNGVAEAFF
15 | TRBJ1-3 | TRBV6-1 | NA | NA | TGTGCCAGCAGTGAACCCCAGAGCTCTGGAAACACCATATATTTT | CASSEPQSSGNTIYF
19 | TRBJ2-2 | TRBV4-1 | NA | NA | TGCGCCAGCAGCCCGAAGGCTACCGAAGCGAGGCTGGGGGCCGGGGAGCTGTTTTTT | CASSPKATEARLGAGELFF
11 | TRBJ2-7 | TRBV29-1 | NA | NA | TGCAGCGTTGGGGCAGCATACGAGCAGTACTTC | CSVGAAYEQYF
12 | TRBJ2-1 | TRBV11-2 | NA | NA | TGTGCCAGCAGCCCGCCCCACAATGAGCAGTTCTTC | CASSPPHNEQFF
15 | TRBJ2-3 | TRBV5-3 | NA | NA | TGTGCCAGAAGCCCCCGCGAAATCGGCAGAGATACGCAGTATTTT | CARSPREIGRDTQYF